This T cell receptor beta chain is drawn from a study of CDR3 diversity in severe acne. CDR1 is SEHNR, CDR2 FQNEAQ, per germline (reference sequence). This CDR3 comprises 14 residues. Deletions cut 1 base from V and 5 bases from J, with 11 bases between. A single record per CDR3 protein comes from TCRdb applying MiXCR to the PCR reads. The sample comprises approximately 80,000 distinct CDR3 sequences, 51% of which are singletons, and 14% rests with the top ten. Input material: blood. This chain joins TRBV7-9 and TRBJ1-1, with no clear D. The receptor was derived from a male donor in good health, without acne. The CDR3: CASSLVVGGTEAFF. The DNA of the CDR3 is TGTGCCAGCAGCTTAGTAGTAGGTGGGACTGAAGCTTTCTTT.